Presented here are 27 T cell receptor beta chains from one specimen sequenced in a study of T-cell memory formation after mild COVID-19. TCRdb called the 5' RACE reads again in MiXCR, with one record for every CDR3 protein. The sample contains hundreds of thousands of distinct CDR3 sequences, approximately 15% of which appear only once. Sequencing used PBMCs or a T cell subset sorted from them (not recorded which). All receptors come from a man aged 18 to 29 who had mild COVID-19 (a few samples of this study predate the infection). Cell type and time point are not known.

The chain combines TRBV29-1 with TRBJ2-5; 7 nucleotides align to TRBD2. After removal of 4 bases from V and 5 bases from J, the junction contained 4 bases not matched to a gene. Germline CDR1 SQVTM, CDR2 ANQGSEA. The CDR3 has 12 amino acids. The chain's CDR3 is CSVGGGSETQYF. As DNA, the CDR3 is TGCAGCGTTGGGGGGGGATCGGAGACCCAGTACTTC.

V and J are TRBV7-9 and TRBJ2-3; 9 bases fit TRBD2. V trimming: 8 bases; J trimming: 0 bases; junction bases outside the gene matches: 9. Germline assignment: CDR1 SEHNR and CDR2 FQNEAQ (reference sequence). CDR3 length: 16 residues. CDR3 in amino acids: CASQTRAGGSTDTQYF. For the CDR3, the DNA is TGTGCCAGCCAGACCCGAGCGGGGGGAAGCACAGATACGCAGTATTTT.

In this sample, this clonotype turned up a few times. This chain joins TRBV4-3 and TRBJ1-1; tentative D call: TRBD1 (5 bases). Trimming shortened V by 2 bases and J by 5 bases, and 9 bases separated the two germline ends. CDR1 is LGHNA, CDR2 YSLEER, per germline. The CDR3 is made up of 13 amino acids. The CDR3 DNA sequence: TGCGCCAGCAGCCAAAACAGGAGAACTGAAGCTTTCTTT. It codes for CASSQNRRTEAFF.

The chain uses TRBV4-1 and TRBJ1-5; TRBD1 might be the D (6 bases). The CDR3 runs 15 residues. Trimming shortened V by 4 bases and J by 6 bases, and 16 bases separated the two germline ends. CDR1 and CDR2 (germline): MGHRA, YSYEKL. DNA of the CDR3: TGCGCCAGCAGCCTCCCAGGGGAGGTGGGTCAGCCCCAGCATTTT. Residues: CASSLPGEVGQPQHF.

This clonotype was counted at least ten times. The chain carries TRBV2 and TRBJ2-3; 7 bases are a match to TRBD2. Germline V gives CDR1 SNHLY, CDR2 FYNNEI. V trimming: 4 bases; J trimming: 4 bases; junction bases outside the gene matches: 8. The CDR3 extends over 15 amino acids. The CDR3 region is CASSARAGESDTQYF. The CDR3 region has the DNA TGTGCCAGCAGTGCGCGGGCGGGGGAGTCAGATACGCAGTATTTT.

This clonotype was counted only a few times. The V gene is TRBV7-8, the J gene TRBJ1-1; D not resolved. The CDR3 sequence is 12 residues long. Trimming took 1 base from V and 7 from J, leaving 7 bases between them. Germline CDR1 SGHVS, CDR2 FQNEAQ. The CDR3 DNA reads as TGTGCCAGCAGCTTAGGAGAACTTGAAGCTTTCTTT. Translated: CASSLGELEAFF.

This clonotype has only a few counts. The chain employs TRBV5-1 and TRBJ2-1, with D possibly matching TRBD2 (6 bases). Between the trimmed V and J ends, which lost 3 bases and 15 bases, there was a span of 19 bases. The CDR3 loop spans 13 amino acids. CDR1 and CDR2 from the germline V gene are SGHRS and YFSETQ. CDR3 coding DNA: TGCGCCAGCAGCTCCCAAGCTAGCGAGGAGGGGTTCTTC. This sequence encodes CASSSQASEEGFF.

This clonotype was seen ten or more times. The V call is TRBV4-3, the J call TRBJ1-1; the D is unclear. The CDR3 contains 13 residues. In germline, CDR1 is LGHNA, CDR2 YSLEER. Trimming removed 0 bases from V and 1 base from J, with 3 bases in between. CDR3 bases: TGCGCCAGCAGCCAAGATCGGAACACTGAAGCTTTCTTT. Translation: CASSQDRNTEAFF.

The chain recombines TRBV20-1 with TRBJ2-3; the D is unclear. The CDR3 runs 13 residues. CDR1 is DFQATT and CDR2 is SNEGSKA in the germline V gene (reference sequence). Trimming left V 6 bases short and J 0 bases short, with 10 bases between. CDR3 nucleotides: TGCAGTGCGACCCTCTCTAGCACAGATACGCAGTATTTT. Translating it yields CSATLSSTDTQYF.

V and J are TRBV4-3 and TRBJ2-3, with D unclear. The CDR3 contains 16 residues. V was pared by 4 bases and J by 0 bases, with 14 bases between. CDR1 and CDR2 (germline): LGHNA, YSLEER. The CDR3 coding sequence is TGCGCCAGCAGCCCTTTAGAGAGTCGTAGCACAGATACGCAGTATTTT. Translated, it gives CASSPLESRSTDTQYF.

The V and J genes are TRBV7-6 and TRBJ1-3; D is possibly TRBD1 (6 bases). Germline loops: CDR1 SGHVS, CDR2 FNYEAQ. The CDR3 totals 15 residues. V was cut by 4 bases and J by 1 base, with 11 bases left in between. The CDR3, as DNA: TGTGCCAGCAGCTACGAACAGGGTTCTGGAAACACCATATATTTT. Amino acid sequence: CASSYEQGSGNTIYF.

This clonotype was observed a handful of times. The V gene is TRBV27, the J gene TRBJ2-7, with 7 bases matching TRBD1. There are 14 residues in the CDR3. From germline, CDR1 is MNHEY and CDR2 SMNVEV (reference sequence). The ends lost 5 bases at V and 2 bases at J; junction bases unmatched: 6. As DNA, the CDR3 is TGTGCCAGCAGTATTACCGGGACAGCCTACGAGCAGTACTTC. Translated: CASSITGTAYEQYF.

This clonotype was seen more than once but under ten times. This chain uses TRBV20-1 with TRBJ2-1; 11 bases line up with TRBD2. CDR3 length: 15 amino acids. The junction had 4 bases not matched to a gene; V was cut back by 2 bases and J by 4 bases. Germline CDR1 is DFQATT and CDR2 is SNEGSKA (reference sequence). CDR3 DNA: TGCAGTGCTAGACTAGCGGGGGGCATATACAATGAGCAGTTCTTC. Translating gives CSARLAGGIYNEQFF.

This clonotype was recorded a few times. CDR3 DNA sequence: TGTGCCAGCAGCTCCTGGACTAGCGGGGGGTACCAAGAGACCCAGTACTTC. Translation: CASSSWTSGGYQETQYF. The chain uses TRBV12-3 or TRBV12-4 and TRBJ2-5, with 14 bases that match TRBD2. V shed 6 bases, J shed 0 bases, and the junction held 6 bases outside the gene matches. The CDR3 sequence is 17 residues long.

This clonotype was observed at least ten times. The chain is built from TRBV7-2 and TRBJ2-5; 9 bases are a match to TRBD1. The CDR3 runs 15 residues. V shed 2 bases, J shed 5 bases, and the junction held 6 bases outside the gene matches. CDR1 SGHTA and CDR2 FQGNSA come from the germline V gene. The CDR3 region is CASSLRTGGPETQYF. CDR3 sequence (DNA): TGTGCCAGCAGCTTAAGAACAGGGGGCCCGGAGACCCAGTACTTC.

The chain recombines TRBV7-2 with TRBJ2-7, with 9 bases that match TRBD1. CDR3 length equals 15 residues. Germline values: CDR1 SGHTA, CDR2 FQGNSA. V gave up 2 bases and J gave up 1 base; unmatched junction bases: 3. The CDR3 is CASSLYGTGSYEQYF. The CDR3 bases are TGTGCCAGCAGCTTATACGGGACAGGGTCCTACGAGCAGTACTTC.

This chain joins TRBV7-2 and TRBJ2-7; 10 bases match TRBD2. Germline CDR1 reads SGHTA; CDR2 reads FQGNSA. J gave up 7 bases and V 7 bases, and 7 bases lay outside the gene matches. The CDR3 has 13 residues. The CDR3 DNA follows: TGTGCCAGCACCTTTAGCGGGGGGCGGGAGCAGTACTTC. It yields the protein CASTFSGGREQYF.

This clonotype came up a few times. The chain couples TRBV4-3 to TRBJ2-1; D may be TRBD1 or TRBD2 (5 bases each). The CDR3 loop spans 14 amino acids. The germline V and J ends were trimmed by 1 base and 10 bases, with 14 bases remaining between them. The germline CDR1 and CDR2 sequences are LGHNA and YSLEER. DNA of the CDR3: TGCGCCAGCAGCCAAGGAGTCGTAGGGACGGAGCAGTTCTTC. Its protein product is CASSQGVVGTEQFF.

V and J are TRBV7-2 and TRBJ1-2; 12 nucleotides line up with TRBD1. From germline, CDR1 is SGHTA and CDR2 FQGNSA. V gave up 0 bases and J gave up 8 bases; unmatched junction bases: 7. This CDR3 comprises 16 residues. The CDR3 loop reads CASSLAGTGGLGGYTF. The DNA for the CDR3 is TGTGCCAGCAGCTTAGCCGGGACAGGGGGCTTAGGAGGCTACACCTTC.

This clonotype occurred many times. The chain uses TRBV9 and TRBJ2-5; TRBD1 matches 8 bases. V was pared by 4 bases and J by 5 bases, with 4 bases of the junction left unmatched. CDR1 and CDR2 (germline): SGDLS, YYNGEE. This CDR3 comprises 13 residues. This CDR3 reads CASSYRTGETQYF. The CDR3, as DNA: TGTGCCAGCAGCTACCGGACAGGGGAGACCCAGTACTTC.

This clonotype was recorded a few times. In nucleotides, the CDR3 is TGCGCCAGCAGCCCTCTACTAGCGGGGCCCGGGGATACGCAGTATTTT. Translating it yields CASSPLLAGPGDTQYF. The rearrangement joins TRBV5-1 to TRBJ2-3, with 10 bases identical to TRBD2. V shed 4 bases and J 6 bases; nucleotides not matched to a gene: 11. This CDR3 spans 16 amino acids. Germline V gives CDR1 SGHRS, CDR2 YFSETQ.

This clonotype has just a few counts. The chain couples TRBV20-1 to TRBJ2-1, with D possibly being TRBD2 (5 bases). Trimming took off 1 base at V and 8 bases at J, with 21 bases between the two ends. CDR3 length: 16 amino acids. Germline assignment: CDR1 DFQATT and CDR2 SNEGSKA (reference sequence). The DNA of the CDR3 is TGCAGTGCTAGAGGATATTTAGCACCCGAGGGAGATGAGCAGTTCTTC. Translating it yields CSARGYLAPEGDEQFF.

The chain links TRBV5-1 to TRBJ2-5; 8 nucleotides align to TRBD1. The germline V gene encodes CDR1 SGHRS and CDR2 YFSETQ. This CDR3 comprises 15 residues. The V gene end was trimmed by 0 bases and the J gene end by 4 bases; junction bases not matched to a gene: 5. CDR3 loop: CASSLGTGSTETQYF. Written as DNA, the CDR3 is TGCGCCAGCAGCTTGGGGACAGGGAGTACAGAGACCCAGTACTTC.

This clonotype was picked up one time. The chain combines TRBV5-5 with TRBJ1-1, with unresolved D. CDR3 length: 14 amino acids. Between the trimmed V and J ends, which lost 4 bases and 3 bases, there was a span of 13 bases. Germline CDR1 SGHKS, CDR2 YYEKEE (reference sequence). The CDR3 spells CASSPLWGDTEAFF. The CDR3 nucleotides are TGTGCCAGCAGCCCACTTTGGGGAGACACTGAAGCTTTCTTT.

This clonotype has a handful of counts. CDR3 protein: CASGPAQGNEQFF. The DNA of the CDR3 is TGTGCTAGTGGTCCCGCTCAGGGAAATGAGCAGTTCTTC. This rearrangement joins TRBV12-5 to TRBJ2-1; D is perhaps TRBD1 (5 bases). Germline V gene sequence: CDR1 LGHNT, CDR2 FRNRAP. V shed 5 bases and J shed 7 bases, with 12 bases lying between them. The CDR3 is made up of 13 amino acids.

In this sample, this clonotype turned up a few times. This chain connects TRBV7-2 to TRBJ1-2; D is perhaps TRBD1 (5 bases). V was trimmed by 4 bases and J by 4 bases, leaving 10 bases between them. This CDR3 has 13 amino acids. CDR1 is SGHTA, CDR2 FQGNSA, per germline. CDR3 in amino acids: CASSSGGGYGYTF. The DNA of the CDR3 is TGTGCCAGCAGCTCCGGGGGAGGCTATGGCTACACCTTC.

This clonotype was counted at least ten times. This chain joins TRBV10-3 and TRBJ2-7; TRBD1 or TRBD2 may be the D gene (5 bases each). The CDR3 runs to 13 residues. The V gene lost 0 bases and the J gene lost 12 bases, with 15 bases spanning the gap. Per the germline V gene, CDR1 is ENHRY and CDR2 is SYGVKD. CDR3 protein: CAISESREGSPYF. The CDR3 DNA reads as TGTGCCATCAGTGAGTCCAGGGAAGGGAGTCCGTACTTC.